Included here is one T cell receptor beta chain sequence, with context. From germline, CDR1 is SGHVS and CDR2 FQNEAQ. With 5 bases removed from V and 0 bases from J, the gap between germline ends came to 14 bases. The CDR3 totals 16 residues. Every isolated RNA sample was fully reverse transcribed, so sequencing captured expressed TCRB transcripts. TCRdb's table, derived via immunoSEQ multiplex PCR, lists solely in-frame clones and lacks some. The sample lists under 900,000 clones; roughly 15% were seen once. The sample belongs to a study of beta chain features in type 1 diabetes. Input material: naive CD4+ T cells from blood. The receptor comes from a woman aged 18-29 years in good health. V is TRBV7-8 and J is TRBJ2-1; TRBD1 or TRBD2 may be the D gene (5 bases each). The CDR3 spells CASSTRGANSYNEQFF. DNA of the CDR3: TGTGCCAGCAGCACGAGAGGGGCTAACTCCTACAATGAGCAGTTCTTC.